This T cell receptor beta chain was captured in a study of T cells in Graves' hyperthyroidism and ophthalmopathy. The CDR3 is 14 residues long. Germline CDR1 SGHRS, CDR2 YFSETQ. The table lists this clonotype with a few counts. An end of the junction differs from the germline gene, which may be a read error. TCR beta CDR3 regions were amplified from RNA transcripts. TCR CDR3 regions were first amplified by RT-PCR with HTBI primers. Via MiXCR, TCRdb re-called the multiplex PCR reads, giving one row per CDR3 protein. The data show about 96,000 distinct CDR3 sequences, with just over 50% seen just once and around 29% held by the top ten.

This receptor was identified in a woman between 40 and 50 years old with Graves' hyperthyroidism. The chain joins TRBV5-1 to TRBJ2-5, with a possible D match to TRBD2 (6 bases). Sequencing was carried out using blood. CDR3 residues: CASSAGSGGETQYF. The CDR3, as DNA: TGTGCCAGCAGCGCGGGGTCTGGTGGGGAGACCCAGTACTTC.